This entry lists 14 T cell receptor beta chains sequenced from one sample in a study of blood T cell repertoires in COVID-19. Profiled with immunoSEQ multiplex PCR; TCRdb holds only in-frame clones, not every one. The top ten clones hold about 6.8% of a sample with some 160,000 clones, around three quarters of them seen once. Sample: peripheral blood. These TCRs come from a man aged 65 to 79 with active or convalescent COVID-19.

CDR3: CASSLVGLAGKGNEQFF. CDR3 nucleotide sequence: TGTGCCAGCAGCTTAGTGGGACTAGCGGGGAAGGGCAATGAGCAGTTCTTC. J is TRBJ2-1 and V is TRBV11-2; 13 bases line up with TRBD2. Germline trimming cut 1 base from V and 6 bases from J; bases unmatched to any gene: 6. The CDR3 sequence is 17 residues long. From germline, CDR1 is SGHAT and CDR2 FQNNGV.

V is TRBV12-3 or TRBV12-4 and J is TRBJ1-1; D is unresolved. The V and J ends lost 6 bases and 4 bases respectively, with 12 bases between them. There are 13 residues in the CDR3. The CDR3 loop reads CASSSIGGTEAFF. As DNA, the CDR3 is TGTGCCAGCAGCTCCATAGGAGGCACTGAAGCTTTCTTT.

This chain joins TRBV18 and TRBJ2-7, with 9 nucleotides matching TRBD1. Germline V gene sequence: CDR1 KGHSH, CDR2 LQKENI. The CDR3 contains 15 residues. The V gene end was trimmed by 5 bases and the J gene end by 0 bases; junction bases not matched to a gene: 5. The CDR3 is CASSATGGSSYEQYF. CDR3 DNA: TGTGCCAGCTCAGCGACAGGGGGGAGCTCCTACGAGCAGTACTTC.

V usage is TRBV28 and J usage is TRBJ1-1, with D hard to call. Trimming pared 5 bases from V and 4 bases from J, leaving 5 bases between. This CDR3 contains 11 residues. Germline values: CDR1 MDHEN, CDR2 SYDVKM. The CDR3 sequence: CASSRSTEAFF. CDR3 bases: TGTGCCAGCAGTCGGTCCACTGAAGCTTTCTTT.

The rearrangement uses TRBV5-8 and TRBJ2-1; 9 positions agree with TRBD1. Trimming took 4 bases from V and 4 from J; bases not matched to a gene: 3. The CDR3 covers 14 residues. CDR1 and CDR2 from the germline V gene are SGHTS and YDEGEE. The CDR3 DNA follows: TGTGCCAGCAGCCGGGACAGGGTTTACAATGAGCAGTTCTTC. The encoded protein is CASSRDRVYNEQFF.

The chain has TRBV3-1 (or the pseudogene TRBV3-2) and TRBJ1-6, with D uncertain. Germline V gene data show CDR1 as LGHDT and CDR2 as YNNKEL (reference sequence). The CDR3 loop spans 16 amino acids. Deletions cut 5 bases from V and 0 bases from J, with 11 bases between. In nucleotides, the CDR3 is TGTGCCAGCAGCTGGAGGGAGGGCTCCTATAATTCACCCCTCCACTTT. It translates to CASSWREGSYNSPLHF.

This rearrangement joins TRBV4-1 to TRBJ1-1; 10 bases are shared with TRBD1. This CDR3 region has 15 residues. Germline CDR1 and CDR2: MGHRA and YSYEKL. V dropped 4 bases and J dropped 5; count of bases not matched to a gene: 7. CDR3 nucleotide sequence: TGCGCCAGCAGCCCAGGACAGGGGGTAAGAACTGAAGCTTTCTTT. It yields the protein CASSPGQGVRTEAFF.

The chain has TRBV5-4 and TRBJ2-1, with TRBD1 matching over 11 bases. After removal of 4 bases from V and 7 bases from J, the junction contained 13 bases not matched to a gene. CDR1 is SGHNT, CDR2 YYREEE, per germline (reference sequence). This CDR3 region has 17 residues. The CDR3 loop reads CASSPSTGQGAWNEQFF. DNA for the CDR3: TGTGCCAGCAGCCCATCAACCGGACAGGGGGCTTGGAATGAGCAGTTCTTC. Filled out from reference TRBV5-4 and TRBJ2-1, the complete variable domain reads ETGVTQSPTHLIKTRGQQVTLRCSSQSGHNTVSWYQQALGQGPQFIFQYYREEENGRGNFPPRFSGLQFPNYSSELNVNALELDDSALYLCASSPSTGQGAWNEQFFGPGTRLTVL.

CDR3 amino acids: CAISVLAGAHRNEQFF. CDR3 DNA sequence: TGTGCCATCAGTGTACTAGCGGGGGCCCACCGGAATGAGCAGTTCTTC. J is TRBJ2-1 and V is TRBV10-3, with 11 bases aligning to TRBD2. CDR1 ENHRY and CDR2 SYGVKD come from the germline V gene. The V gene end was trimmed by 4 bases and the J gene end by 7 bases; junction bases not matched to a gene: 9. The length of the CDR3 is 16 residues.

The V and J genes are TRBV25-1 and TRBJ2-2; D is perhaps TRBD1 (6 bases). V lost 3 bases to trimming and J lost 6 bases, with 11 bases between them. The CDR3 has 14 amino acids. CDR1 and CDR2 from the germline V gene are MGHDK and SYGVNS. CDR3 sequence reads: CASSELQGSGELFF. CDR3 coding DNA: TGTGCCAGCAGTGAGTTACAGGGTTCCGGGGAGCTGTTTTTT.

This rearrangement joins TRBV4-3 to TRBJ2-5; 8 positions match TRBD2. V shed 0 bases and J 6 bases; nucleotides not matched to a gene: 12. This CDR3 is 17 amino acids long. CDR1 and CDR2 (germline): LGHNA, YSLEER. The CDR3 loop reads CASSQDVVGTRSQTQYF. The CDR3 DNA sequence: TGCGCCAGCAGCCAAGATGTCGTCGGGACTAGATCCCAGACCCAGTACTTC.

The rearrangement uses TRBV15 and TRBJ2-7, with TRBD2 matching 9 bases. With 3 bases clipped from V and 6 bases from J, the junction kept 12 bases outside the gene matches. Germline V CDR1 and CDR2: LNHNV, YYDKDF (reference sequence). The CDR3 has 16 residues. In nucleotides, the CDR3 is TGTGCCACCAGCAGGGGTGGGACTAGCATCGACGCCGAGCAGTACTTC. It yields the protein CATSRGGTSIDAEQYF.

The CDR3 region is CASSMRGQTGSGANVLTF. CDR3 coding DNA: TGTGCCAGTAGTATGCGGGGACAGACTGGCTCTGGGGCCAACGTCCTGACTTTC. The chain links TRBV19 to TRBJ2-6; the D gene is possibly TRBD1 (7 bases). Germline V lookup: CDR1 LNHDA, CDR2 SQIVND (reference sequence). The CDR3 length is 18 residues. The V end was cut by 3 bases, the J end by 0 bases, with 15 bases between.

The rearrangement uses TRBV30 and TRBJ1-4, with 8 nucleotides matching TRBD1. CDR1 is GTSNPN and CDR2 is SVGIG in the germline V gene (reference sequence). CDR3 size: 15 residues. V lost 5 bases and J lost 6; bases outside the gene matches: 11. This chain's CDR3 is CAWLSLDRGYEKLFF. CDR3 coding DNA: TGTGCCTGGCTGAGCCTTGACAGGGGATATGAAAAACTGTTTTTT. Looking up the rest from reference TRBV30 and TRBJ1-4 gives the full variable domain: SQTIHQWPATLVQPVGSPLSLECTVEGTSNPNLYWYRQAAGRGLQLLFYSVGIGQISSEVPQNLSASRPQDRQFILSSKKLLLSDSGFYLCAWLSLDRGYEKLFFGSGTQLSVL.